The 27 T cell receptor beta chains in this list originate from one sample, sequenced in a study of OX40 agonist ivuxolimab in advanced cancers. Profiled with immunoSEQ multiplex PCR; TCRdb holds only in-frame clones, not every one. The sample records about 77,000 clones, 65% to 90% being singletons. The sample consisted of CD4+ or CD8+ T cells sorted from blood, taken in a trial of the OX40 agonist ivuxolimab. The receptors originated from an adult with an advanced solid tumor such as melanoma, head and neck, liver or kidney cancer.

The genes are TRBV30 and TRBJ1-2; 7 nucleotides match TRBD1. J was trimmed by 5 bases and V by 5 bases; bases with no gene match: 5. The CDR3 runs 12 residues. Per the germline V gene, CDR1 is GTSNPN and CDR2 is SVGIG (reference sequence). This CDR3 is CAWQRQGYGYTF. The CDR3 DNA is TGTGCCTGGCAGAGACAGGGTTATGGCTACACCTTC.

CDR3 in amino acids: CASSLDRRDEKLFF. As DNA, the CDR3 is TGTGCCAGCAGCTTAGATCGGAGGGATGAAAAACTGTTTTTT. The chain employs TRBV11-2 and TRBJ1-4; D gene ambiguous. The CDR3 length is 14 residues. V was pared by 0 bases and J by 6 bases, with 8 bases between. CDR1 SGHAT and CDR2 FQNNGV come from the germline V gene. Full variable domain (missing parts from reference TRBV11-2 and TRBJ1-4): EAGVAQSPRYKIIEKRQSVAFWCNPISGHATLYWYQQILGQGPKLLIQFQNNGVVDDSQLPKDRFSAERLKGVDSTLKIQPAKLEDSAVYLCASSLDRRDEKLFFGSGTQLSVL.

The gene calls are TRBV5-4 and TRBJ2-2; unclear D gene. Per the germline V gene, CDR1 is SGHNT and CDR2 is YYREEE (reference sequence). The CDR3 consists of 13 residues. Between the trimmed V and J ends, which lost 0 bases and 7 bases, there was a span of 7 bases. In DNA form, the CDR3 reads TGTGCCAGCAGCTTGGGAGGTAGCGGGGAGCTGTTTTTT. As protein: CASSLGGSGELFF.

V gene TRBV5-8 combines with J gene TRBJ2-5; 7 bases are a match to TRBD1. CDR3 length: 15 amino acids. The germline V gene encodes CDR1 SGHTS and CDR2 YDEGEE. V shed 4 bases and J 5 bases; nucleotides not matched to a gene: 11. The CDR3: CASSRSRQGWETQYF. Written as DNA, the CDR3 is TGTGCCAGCAGCCGCTCTCGACAGGGTTGGGAGACCCAGTACTTC.

The chain joins TRBV7-2 to TRBJ2-5; weak D call: TRBD1 (6 bases). The CDR3 is made up of 14 amino acids. Germline values: CDR1 SGHTA, CDR2 FQGNSA. Trimming cost V 4 bases and J 2 bases, with 11 bases left between them. The CDR3 region is CASSSGQHQETQYF. The CDR3 DNA is TGTGCCAGCAGCTCCGGACAGCATCAAGAGACCCAGTACTTC. The variable domain in full, completed from reference TRBV7-2 and TRBJ2-5, reads GAGVSQSPSNKVTEKGKDVELRCDPISGHTALYWYRQSLGQGLEFLIYFQGNSAPDKSGLPSDRFSAERTGGSVSTLTIQRTQQEDSAVYLCASSSGQHQETQYFGPGTRLLVL.

This sequence joins TRBV29-1 and TRBJ2-2; D is unresolved. Trimming left V 1 base short and J 2 bases short, with 8 bases between. Germline V gene lookup returns CDR1 SQVTM and CDR2 ANQGSEA. CDR3 length equals 14 residues. The CDR3 protein is CSVEVRLNTGELFF. CDR3 in DNA: TGCAGCGTTGAAGTCCGCCTCAACACCGGGGAGCTGTTTTTT.

The J gene is TRBJ2-2, the V gene TRBV7-3; D ambiguous. Trimming removed 8 bases from V and 5 bases from J, with 12 bases in between. The CDR3 runs 13 residues. CDR1 and CDR2 (germline): SGHTA, FQGTGA. This chain's CDR3 is CASSSPLTGELFF. As DNA, the CDR3 is TGTGCCAGCTCGTCGCCCCTGACCGGGGAGCTGTTTTTT. Looking up the rest from reference TRBV7-3 and TRBJ2-2 gives the full variable domain: GAGVSQTPSNKVTEKGKYVELRCDPISGHTALYWYRQSLGQGPEFLIYFQGTGAADDSGLPNDRFFAVRPEGSVSTLKIQRTERGDSAVYLCASSSPLTGELFFGEGSRLTVL.

The chain joins TRBV7-9 to TRBJ2-2; unclear D gene. V lost 1 base to trimming and J lost 4 bases, with 4 bases between them. The germline V gene encodes CDR1 SEHNR and CDR2 FQNEAQ (reference sequence). The CDR3 totals 13 residues. CDR3 protein: CASSLEATGELFF. CDR3 DNA sequence: TGTGCCAGCAGCTTAGAGGCCACCGGGGAGCTGTTTTTT.

J is TRBJ2-2 and V is TRBV7-2; 10 bases agree with TRBD1. There are 15 residues in the CDR3. V was clipped by 5 bases and J by 4 bases; unmatched bases: 4. Germline values: CDR1 SGHTA, CDR2 FQGNSA. CDR3: CASSPRTGGTGELFF. CDR3 DNA: TGTGCCAGCAGCCCCAGGACAGGGGGCACCGGGGAGCTGTTTTTT.

The chain is built from TRBV7-3 and TRBJ2-1; 9 positions match TRBD2. Germline CDR1 and CDR2: SGHTA and FQGTGA. The ends lost 0 bases at V and 4 bases at J; junction bases unmatched: 1. The CDR3 is made up of 15 amino acids. The CDR3 loop reads CASSLTSGGYNEQFF. DNA of the CDR3: TGTGCCAGCAGCTTAACTAGCGGGGGTTACAATGAGCAGTTCTTC.

The sample holds many counts of this clone. One end of the junction fails to match germline, which may point to a read error. The rearrangement uses TRBV7-7 and TRBJ1-1; D is perhaps TRBD1 (5 bases). The CDR3 covers 13 residues. Germline lookup yields CDR1 SSHAT and CDR2 FNYEAQ (reference sequence). CDR3 sequence: CASSLGTKTEAFF. The CDR3 DNA reads TGTGCTAGCAGCTTAGGGACTAAGACTGAAGCTTTCTTT.

The chain has TRBV19 and TRBJ1-6; 8 bases match TRBD1. The CDR3 is made up of 14 amino acids. Germline V CDR1 and CDR2: LNHDA, SQIVND (reference sequence). V was clipped by 6 bases and J by 10 bases; unmatched bases: 8. The CDR3 is CASSRTGWNSPLHF. The CDR3 DNA reads as TGTGCCAGTAGCAGGACAGGGTGGAACTCACCCCTCCACTTT.

The chain recombines TRBV5-6 with TRBJ1-1; D is possibly TRBD1 (5 bases). Germline V lookup: CDR1 SGHDT, CDR2 YYEEEE. The V gene lost 7 bases and the J gene lost 3 bases, with 10 bases spanning the gap. This CDR3 is built from 12 residues. DNA for the CDR3: TGTGCCAGCGGCCGGGGCCACACTGAAGCTTTCTTT. Its protein is CASGRGHTEAFF.

This clone was found once. The chain uses TRBV12-5 and TRBJ2-3, with TRBD2 matching over 10 bases. Looked up from germline, CDR1 is LGHNT and CDR2 is FRNRAP. V trimming: 1 base; J trimming: 3 bases; junction bases outside the gene matches: 4. This CDR3 is built from 16 residues. CDR3 sequence reads: CASGLGLAGETDTQYF. Written as DNA, the CDR3 is TGTGCTAGTGGTTTGGGGCTAGCGGGGGAGACAGATACGCAGTATTTT.

The genes are TRBV5-6 and TRBJ2-6, with 9 nucleotides matching TRBD1. Trimming at V came to 4 bases and at J to 1 base, leaving 6 bases not matched to a gene. Germline-derived CDR1 and CDR2 are SGHDT and YYEEEE. The CDR3 consists of 17 residues. CDR3 DNA: TGTGCCAGCAGCCGTCCCGGGACAGGGTCTGGGGCCAACGTCCTGACTTTC. Its translation: CASSRPGTGSGANVLTF. Together with reference TRBV5-6 and TRBJ2-6, the CDR3 gives the full variable domain: DAGVTQSPTHLIKTRGQQVTLRCSPKSGHDTVSWYQQALGQGPQFIFQYYEEEERQRGNFPDRFSGHQFPNYSSELNVNALLLGDSALYLCASSRPGTGSGANVLTFGAGSRLTVL.

J is TRBJ1-3 and V is TRBV5-6, with TRBD1 as a possible D gene (6 bases). The CDR3 has 15 residues. Looked up from germline, CDR1 is SGHDT and CDR2 is YYEEEE. V lost 4 bases, J lost 3 bases, and 14 bases lay in between. DNA of the CDR3: TGTGCCAGCAGCCCACAGGGTGGAAATGGAAACACCATATATTTT. Translated: CASSPQGGNGNTIYF.

Concerning this clone: Additional DNA sequences in this sample encode the identical CDR3. The rearrangement uses TRBV12-5 and TRBJ2-5, with 9 bases identical to TRBD1. The CDR3 is 13 amino acids. Per germline, CDR1 LGHNT and CDR2 FRNRAP. J lost 4 bases, V lost 4 bases, and 1 base had no gene match. DNA of the CDR3: TGTGCTAGTGGTTCGGGACAGGGAGAGACCCAGTACTTC. Protein sequence: CASGSGQGETQYF.

The chain joins TRBV7-8 to TRBJ1-2, with D unclear. Germline V CDR1 and CDR2: SGHVS, FQNEAQ. V lost 2 bases and J lost 2, with 12 bases in between. The CDR3 is made up of 15 amino acids. The CDR3 is CASSLSQRENYGYTF. As DNA, the CDR3 is TGTGCCAGCAGCTTAAGTCAGCGAGAAAACTATGGCTACACCTTC.

The chain links TRBV27 to TRBJ1-2, with a tentative D call TRBD1 (5 bases). The length of the CDR3 is 16 residues. The germline V gene encodes CDR1 MNHEY and CDR2 SMNVEV (reference sequence). V was cut by 6 bases and J by 2 bases, with 19 bases left in between. CDR3 bases: TGTGCCAGCAGCATAGGTAGGGGTTCGCGGAACTATGGCTACACCTTC. Residues: CASSIGRGSRNYGYTF.

V gene TRBV6-1 combines with J gene TRBJ1-1, with D perhaps matching TRBD1 (5 bases). Germline-derived CDR1 and CDR2 are MNHNS and SASEGT. The CDR3 covers 14 residues. V was cut by 6 bases and J by 1 base, with 12 bases left in between. CDR3: CASSVGTGNTEAFF. In DNA, the CDR3 is TGTGCCAGCAGCGTAGGTACAGGGAACACTGAAGCTTTCTTT.

The chain links TRBV4-2 to TRBJ1-1; D is possibly TRBD1 (5 bases). This CDR3 comprises 16 residues. CDR1 is LGHNA and CDR2 is YNFKEQ in the germline V gene. Trimming pared 3 bases from V and 6 bases from J, leaving 20 bases between. CDR3 amino acids: CASSHAMGKGRAEAFF. The CDR3 bases are TGTGCCAGCAGCCATGCAATGGGAAAGGGGCGGGCTGAAGCTTTCTTT.

This chain connects TRBV5-1 to TRBJ2-2; D might be TRBD2 (5 bases). V was trimmed by 0 bases and J by 0 bases, leaving 6 bases between them. The CDR3 totals 15 residues. The germline gives CDR1 SGHRS, CDR2 YFSETQ. The DNA of the CDR3 is TGCGCCAGCAGCTTGGCGGGAACGAACACCGGGGAGCTGTTTTTT. Translating it yields CASSLAGTNTGELFF. The complete variable domain, with remaining parts taken from reference TRBV5-1 and TRBJ2-2, reads KAGVTQTPRYLIKTRGQQVTLSCSPISGHRSVSWYQQTPGQGLQFLFEYFSETQRNKGNFPGRFSGRQFSNSRSEMNVSTLELGDSALYLCASSLAGTNTGELFFGEGSRLTVL.

This clone was counted between two and nine times. This chain links TRBV5-4 with TRBJ1-6, with D possibly matching TRBD1 (6 bases). In germline, CDR1 is SGHNT, CDR2 YYREEE (reference sequence). This CDR3 is built from 16 residues. Between the trimmed V and J ends, which lost 4 bases and 7 bases, there was a span of 18 bases. As DNA, the CDR3 is TGTGCCAGCAGCCGTTTCCGTACAGGGCAGAATTCACCCCTCCACTTT. Translation: CASSRFRTGQNSPLHF.

This chain links TRBV7-2 with TRBJ2-3; D perhaps matches TRBD2 (6 bases). This CDR3 spans 15 amino acids. Germline lookup yields CDR1 SGHTA and CDR2 FQGNSA. The V gene lost 2 bases and the J gene lost 5 bases, with 14 bases spanning the gap. CDR3 in DNA: TGTGCCAGCAGCTTAAAGTCTGGAGGGAAAGATACGCAGTATTTT. Its protein product is CASSLKSGGKDTQYF.

The gene calls are TRBV5-5 and TRBJ1-3; D is uncertain. V shed 2 bases and J shed 4 bases, with 16 bases lying between them. Per the germline V gene, CDR1 is SGHKS and CDR2 is YYEKEE (reference sequence). This CDR3 is built from 16 residues. Here the CDR3 DNA reads TGTGCCAGCAGCTTAGTTGGTGGGTCCGGGGGAAACACCATATATTTT. This sequence encodes CASSLVGGSGGNTIYF.

The rearrangement joins TRBV14 to TRBJ2-1, with 7 bases matching TRBD1. Germline V gives CDR1 SGHDN, CDR2 FVKESK. This CDR3 is built from 12 residues. The V gene end was trimmed by 4 bases and the J gene end by 12 bases; junction bases not matched to a gene: 6. The CDR3 loop is CASSPYRGRQFF. CDR3 DNA: TGTGCCAGCAGCCCTTACAGGGGACGGCAGTTCTTC.

The chain carries TRBV18 and TRBJ1-5; D remains unclear. Deletions cut 1 base from V and 0 bases from J, with 4 bases between. This CDR3 comprises 14 residues. Germline-derived CDR1 and CDR2 are KGHSH and LQKENI. The CDR3 bases are TGTGCCAGCTCACCACGGCATAGCAATCAGCCCCAGCATTTT. This translates into CASSPRHSNQPQHF.